Each of the 16 T cell receptor beta chains below was sequenced from the same sample in a study of neurological immune-mediated disorders. TCRdb reprocessed the 5' RACE reads with MiXCR, giving one entry per CDR3 protein. The data show some 38,000 distinct CDR3 sequences, with roughly an eighth seen just once and roughly a quarter held by the top ten. The sample consisted of PBMCs. Receptors originate from a woman in her forties or fifties with HTLV-1-associated myelopathy (HAM/TSP).

This clonotype was seen repeatedly, ten times or more. The chain joins TRBV20-1 to TRBJ2-5; 11 nucleotides align to TRBD2. Unmatched junction bases numbered 6, after V lost 6 bases and J lost 3 bases. The CDR3 totals 14 residues. Per germline, CDR1 DFQATT and CDR2 SNEGSKA (reference sequence). The CDR3 DNA is TGCAGTGCCCCTAGCGGGGGGAACAAAGAGACCCAGTACTTC. This gives the protein CSAPSGGNKETQYF.

This clonotype was counted at least ten times. The chain uses TRBV20-1 and TRBJ1-1; TRBD1 matches 9 bases. V lost 3 bases to trimming and J lost 0 bases; unmatched junction nucleotides: 11. Germline V gene lookup returns CDR1 DFQATT and CDR2 SNEGSKA (reference sequence). The CDR3 runs 17 residues. DNA of the CDR3: TGCAGTGCTAGGAACAGGGGGCTACGCCGTATGAACACTGAAGCTTTCTTT. Its translation is CSARNRGLRRMNTEAFF.

In its sample, this clonotype was seen many times. The rearrangement joins TRBV7-2 to TRBJ1-5; a weak D match, TRBD1 (6 bases). The CDR3 has 14 residues. With 0 bases removed from V and 11 bases from J, the gap between germline ends came to 14 bases. CDR1 and CDR2 (germline): SGHTA, FQGNSA. The CDR3 nucleotides read TGTGCCAGCAGCTTAGCGGTCAGGGGTGGAGCCCAGCATTTT. Its translation: CASSLAVRGGAQHF.

This clonotype showed up many times. The chain has TRBV20-1 and TRBJ1-5; the D is unclear. The CDR3 contains 15 residues. The germline V and J ends were trimmed by 5 bases and 0 bases, with 14 bases remaining between them. Germline values: CDR1 DFQATT, CDR2 SNEGSKA (reference sequence). The CDR3 DNA sequence: TGCAGTGCTGCAGACCGAACTTCTAGCAATCAGCCCCAGCATTTT. It translates to CSAADRTSSNQPQHF.

This clonotype was recorded many times. The chain carries TRBV20-1 and TRBJ2-1; D not resolved. The V gene's germline CDR1 is DFQATT and CDR2 SNEGSKA (reference sequence). The CDR3 loop spans 15 amino acids. V was clipped by 6 bases and J by 10 bases, with 25 bases between them. The CDR3 sequence: CSAPSSWPPKQEQFF. In DNA, the CDR3 is TGCAGTGCCCCCTCGTCCTGGCCTCCTAAGCAGGAGCAGTTCTTC.

The chain is built from TRBV20-1 and TRBJ1-5, with a weak D call TRBD1 (5 bases). This CDR3 region has 15 residues. Germline values: CDR1 DFQATT, CDR2 SNEGSKA (reference sequence). The V gene lost 3 bases and the J gene lost 5 bases, with 17 bases spanning the gap. CDR3 in DNA: TGCAGTGCTAGTTCTCCCAGGGAGGATGATCAGCCCCAGCATTTT. Translated: CSASSPREDDQPQHF.

V gene TRBV7-7 combines with J gene TRBJ2-2; 11 bases align to TRBD2. The CDR3 runs 17 residues. Germline V gene sequence: CDR1 SSHAT, CDR2 FNYEAQ (reference sequence). The CDR3 sequence: CSSSLRTSGPNTGELFF. CDR3 nucleotides: TGTTCTAGCAGCCTCCGGACTAGCGGGCCGAACACCGGGGAGCTGTTTTTT.

In its sample, this clonotype was seen many times. The J gene is TRBJ1-1, the V gene TRBV6-5; D gene uncertain. The CDR3 spans 16 residues. Per the germline V gene, CDR1 is MNHEY and CDR2 is SVGAGI. V dropped 4 bases and J dropped 5 bases, with 20 bases sitting between them. The CDR3 nucleotides are TGTGCCAGCAGTTCCTTTCTCCGTGGAGGAGGGACTGAAGCTTTCTTT. Encoded protein: CASSSFLRGGGTEAFF.

In this sample, this clonotype turned up many times. This rearrangement joins TRBV9 to TRBJ2-6; D uncertain. Germline V gene sequence: CDR1 SGDLS, CDR2 YYNGEE. Trimming left V 0 bases short and J 0 bases short, with 7 bases between. The CDR3 is 16 amino acids. The CDR3 spells CASSVDQFSGANVLTF. CDR3 bases: TGTGCCAGCAGCGTAGACCAGTTCTCTGGGGCCAACGTCCTGACTTTC.

The table lists this clonotype with many counts. The chain recombines TRBV12-3 or TRBV12-4 with TRBJ1-1; D not certain. Trimming cost V 6 bases and J 1 base, with 9 bases left between them. The CDR3 contains 13 residues. The DNA of the CDR3 is TGTGCCAGCAGAGTGACAACGAACACTGAAGCTTTCTTT. This gives the protein CASRVTTNTEAFF.

The sample holds one count of this clonotype. V and J are TRBV5-1 and TRBJ2-1; no reliable D call. CDR3 length equals 13 residues. Germline V gives CDR1 SGHRS, CDR2 YFSETQ. Trimming took off 1 base at V and 7 bases at J, with 9 bases between the two ends. CDR3: CASSLLKYNEQFF. The CDR3 nucleotides are TGCGCCAGCAGCTTGCTAAAGTATAATGAGCAGTTCTTC.

Sample share makes this clonotype medium-sized. The chain recombines TRBV20-1 with TRBJ2-3; either TRBD1 or TRBD2 may fit D (5 bases each). V lost 1 base, J lost 4 bases, and 18 bases lay in between. This CDR3 has 16 residues. The germline CDR1 and CDR2 sequences are DFQATT and SNEGSKA (reference sequence). CDR3 sequence: CSARGGWGSDPDTQYF. The CDR3 DNA follows: TGCAGTGCTAGAGGGGGGTGGGGGTCGGATCCAGATACGCAGTATTTT.

This clonotype was counted ten times or more. The genes are TRBV7-2 and TRBJ2-1; TRBD2 matches 8 bases. CDR1 and CDR2 from the germline V gene are SGHTA and FQGNSA. The CDR3 is 16 amino acids. The V gene end was trimmed by 5 bases and the J gene end by 1 base; junction bases not matched to a gene: 7. The CDR3 loop reads CASSPTSGWSYNEQFF. The CDR3 region has the DNA TGTGCCAGCAGCCCAACTAGCGGTTGGTCCTACAATGAGCAGTTCTTC.

This clonotype was counted at least ten times. The genes are TRBV10-2 and TRBJ2-7, with a weak D call TRBD2 (6 bases). CDR1 WSHSY and CDR2 SAAADI come from the germline V gene. V was trimmed by 10 bases and J by 0 bases, leaving 13 bases between them. The CDR3 loop spans 13 amino acids. CDR3: CATGTLSSYEQYV. The CDR3 DNA reads TGCGCCACCGGGACTTTAAGCTCCTACGAGCAGTACGTC.

This clonotype was recorded many times. The chain uses TRBV5-1 and TRBJ2-5; 9 bases line up with TRBD2. The CDR3 is made up of 14 amino acids. Germline V gives CDR1 SGHRS, CDR2 YFSETQ. V shed 3 bases, J shed 3 bases, and the junction held 3 bases outside the gene matches. This chain's CDR3 is CASSWGGGEETQYF. CDR3 bases: TGCGCCAGCAGCTGGGGCGGGGGGGAAGAGACCCAGTACTTC. Full variable domain (missing parts from reference TRBV5-1 and TRBJ2-5): KAGVTQTPRYLIKTRGQQVTLSCSPISGHRSVSWYQQTPGQGLQFLFEYFSETQRNKGNFPGRFSGRQFSNSRSEMNVSTLELGDSALYLCASSWGGGEETQYFGPGTRLLVL.

This clonotype was recorded a few times. The gene calls are TRBV5-5 and TRBJ2-3; 7 bases map to TRBD1. The CDR3 covers 13 residues. With V trimmed by 9 bases and J by 4 bases, 8 bases remained unmatched. Germline values: CDR1 SGHKS, CDR2 YYEKEE (reference sequence). The CDR3 sequence: CATQRQGADTQYF. The CDR3 DNA reads TGTGCCACCCAACGACAGGGTGCAGATACGCAGTATTTT.